The rows below give T cell receptor beta chains drawn from one sample of a study of identical twins. TCRdb itself ran the 5' RACE reads through MiXCR, one entry per CDR3 protein. The sample holds some 460,000 distinct CDR3 sequences; approximately 15% are singletons and the top ten take around 0.52%. This same sample was also taken into another study, of yellow fever vaccine responses in identical twins.

The specimen was CD4+ T cells sorted from blood. All receptors derive from a woman under 30 in good health. Both conserved end residues are trimmed from each CDR3. The D gene is left open where the match is weak.

V	D	CDR3
TRBV11-2	-	ASSALSWAEAF
TRBV7-3	-	ASSLTTKQGSPLH
TRBV2	TRBD1	ASSAGTGGSYNEQF
TRBV5-5	-	ASSPGSGVNYGYT
TRBV5-5	-	ASSVTGYEQY
TRBV12-3/TRBV12-4	-	ASSHTVEDTEAF
TRBV28	-	ASSFSAKGSKNIQY
TRBV27	TRBD1	ASSSHNGQGKQF
TRBV6-2/TRBV6-3	TRBD2	ASSPRTSAKNQETQY
TRBV5-1	-	ASSLAGSVREQF
TRBV7-9	-	ASSSAPDTQY
TRBV7-2	-	ASSLLSVEYEQY
TRBV6-2/TRBV6-3	-	ASSYSSGDVSTAEQF
TRBV4-3	TRBD2	ASSQAFRLALLNEQF
TRBV3-1	-	ASSHNTGTYGYT
TRBV6-1	TRBD2	ASMSLAGNTGELF
TRBV7-3	TRBD1	ASSQTGGFVETQY
TRBV20-1	TRBD1	SASRDSRNEKLF
TRBV2	-	ASKNSASSYEQY
TRBV12-3/TRBV12-4	TRBD1	ASSYRGSHEQY
TRBV20-1	TRBD2	SARIAGTSTDTQY
TRBV12-5	-	ASGLVNGYGYT
TRBV29-1	TRBD2	SVAKRLAFEQY
TRBV2	-	ASSWETRDEQY
TRBV5-4	TRBD2	ASSGAAGDSYNEQF
TRBV28	-	ASSGLVQETQY
TRBV28	-	ASSYGGDQPQH
TRBV11-2	TRBD1	ASSSRQGGATNEKLF
TRBV18	TRBD1	ASSRSGQDSYEQY
TRBV5-5	-	ASSLGPGAYEQY
TRBV18	-	ASSLLISPGETQY
TRBV20-1	TRBD2	SARAQTSGSGEQF
TRBV7-2	TRBD2	ASSLDGGGTDTQY
TRBV12-3/TRBV12-4	-	ASTPGALGNEQF
TRBV12-3/TRBV12-4	TRBD2	ASSFGLAANEQY
TRBV7-2	-	ASSLSAGKDEQF
TRBV20-1	-	SAPRTGNTIY
TRBV19	-	ASSITSSSGNTIY
TRBV27	-	ASSSRGRNWEQY